The 12 T cell receptor beta chains listed next were all sequenced from one sample in a study of T cells in localized non-small cell lung cancer. Libraries were prepared by immunoSEQ multiplex PCR; TCRdb keeps only in-frame clonotypes and omits some of them. Of around 80,000 clones listed, over 70% are singletons. The specimen was PBMCs, collected before any cancer treatment. All receptors come from a man aged 35 to 69 with stage II squamous cell lung carcinoma.

V gene TRBV5-8 combines with J gene TRBJ2-4; D is perhaps TRBD1 (5 bases). The ends were cut back, 4 bases at V and 0 bases at J, with 11 bases in the middle. Germline CDR1 is SGHTS and CDR2 is YDEGEE. The CDR3 loop spans 15 amino acids. The DNA of the CDR3 is TGTGCCAGCAGCCCAGGGTCCTCAGCCAAAAACATTCAGTACTTC. Protein: CASSPGSSAKNIQYF.

V usage is TRBV7-2 and J usage is TRBJ2-7; D call uncertain. V gave up 5 bases and J gave up 5 bases, with 13 bases separating them. There are 13 residues in the CDR3. In germline, CDR1 is SGHTA, CDR2 FQGNSA. The CDR3 protein is CASSIQARDEQYF. In nucleotides, the CDR3 is TGTGCCAGCAGCATCCAGGCCCGGGACGAGCAGTACTTC.

This chain uses TRBV5-4 with TRBJ2-7; TRBD2 is a possible D gene (5 bases). Trimming removed 2 bases at V and 2 bases at J, with 5 bases between. Germline loops: CDR1 SGHNT, CDR2 YYREEE (reference sequence). There are 12 residues in the CDR3. The CDR3: CASSFGTYEQYF. The CDR3 DNA reads TGTGCCAGCAGCTTCGGGACCTACGAGCAGTACTTC.

V is TRBV2 and J is TRBJ2-1, with 8 bases fitting TRBD2. From germline, CDR1 is SNHLY and CDR2 FYNNEI. This CDR3 spans 16 amino acids. V lost 6 bases to trimming and J lost 4 bases; unmatched junction nucleotides: 11. CDR3 sequence reads: CASRPQSGGLYNEQFF. Here the CDR3 DNA reads TGTGCCAGCAGACCACAGAGCGGGGGTCTATACAATGAGCAGTTCTTC.

This clone was seen only a few times. This chain connects TRBV11-2 to TRBJ2-7, with 7 bases matching TRBD1. The junction had 14 bases not matched to a gene; V was cut back by 1 base and J by 2 bases. This CDR3 has 18 residues. Germline CDR1 and CDR2: SGHAT and FQNNGV. The chain's CDR3 is CASSLVPDFGTATYEQYF. DNA of the CDR3: TGTGCCAGCAGCTTAGTCCCCGATTTCGGGACAGCAACCTACGAGCAGTACTTC.

The chain recombines TRBV5-1 with TRBJ1-2; D unresolved. The CDR3 covers 12 residues. CDR1 is SGHRS and CDR2 is YFSETQ in the germline V gene. Trimming shortened V by 3 bases and J by 2 bases, and 5 bases separated the two germline ends. CDR3 in amino acids: CASSSENYGYTF. The CDR3 nucleotides read TGCGCCAGCAGCTCTGAGAACTATGGCTACACCTTC.

The CDR3 loop is CAWSPGSGNTIYF. The DNA for the CDR3 is TGTGCCTGGAGCCCTGGGTCTGGAAACACCATATATTTT. The genes are TRBV30 and TRBJ1-3; D unclear. Trimming cost V 3 bases and J 1 base, with 7 bases left between them. CDR1 GTSNPN and CDR2 SVGIG come from the germline V gene (reference sequence). The CDR3 sequence is 13 residues long.

The chain combines TRBV5-1 with TRBJ2-3, with D perhaps TRBD1 (6 bases). Trimming removed 5 bases at V and 6 bases at J, with 19 bases between. Germline loops: CDR1 SGHRS, CDR2 YFSETQ. CDR3 size: 15 residues. The CDR3 nucleotides read TGCGCCAGCAGTGGGGGTCAGGGGTTGCCCGATACGCAGTATTTT. This encodes CASSGGQGLPDTQYF.

In DNA form, the CDR3 reads TGTGCCAGCAGCTTAGACAGTAGCTCCTACAATGAGCAGTTCTTC. It yields the protein CASSLDSSSYNEQFF. The rearrangement links TRBV7-2 to TRBJ2-1, with no clear D. CDR3 length: 15 residues. V lost 1 base and J lost 0, with 7 bases in between. Germline loops: CDR1 SGHTA, CDR2 FQGNSA.

The chain is built from TRBV18 and TRBJ2-5, with D possibly being TRBD1 or TRBD2 (5 bases each). V was shortened by 3 bases and J by 6 bases, with 23 bases between the two germline ends. This CDR3 comprises 17 residues. Germline V CDR1 and CDR2: KGHSH, LQKENI. The CDR3 is CASSPPQARAGRKTQYF. In DNA, the CDR3 is TGTGCCAGCTCACCCCCGCAAGCGAGGGCAGGGCGGAAGACCCAGTACTTC.

The chain uses TRBV11-3 and TRBJ1-1, with D possibly being TRBD1 (6 bases). Germline V gene lookup returns CDR1 SGHNT and CDR2 YENEEA. CDR3 size: 13 residues. The V and J ends lost 5 bases and 4 bases respectively, with 11 bases between them. In DNA form, the CDR3 reads TGTGCCAGCAGCGATACAGGGATCACTGAAGCTTTCTTT. Amino acids: CASSDTGITEAFF.

This clone turned up a few times. The chain carries TRBV9 and TRBJ1-1, with 7 nucleotides matching TRBD1. V trimming: 3 bases; J trimming: 11 bases; junction bases outside the gene matches: 13. Germline V lookup: CDR1 SGDLS, CDR2 YYNGEE. The CDR3 sequence is 14 residues long. The CDR3 reads CASSGQGGTIPAFF. In nucleotides, the CDR3 is TGTGCCAGCAGCGGACAGGGCGGCACAATTCCCGCTTTCTTT.